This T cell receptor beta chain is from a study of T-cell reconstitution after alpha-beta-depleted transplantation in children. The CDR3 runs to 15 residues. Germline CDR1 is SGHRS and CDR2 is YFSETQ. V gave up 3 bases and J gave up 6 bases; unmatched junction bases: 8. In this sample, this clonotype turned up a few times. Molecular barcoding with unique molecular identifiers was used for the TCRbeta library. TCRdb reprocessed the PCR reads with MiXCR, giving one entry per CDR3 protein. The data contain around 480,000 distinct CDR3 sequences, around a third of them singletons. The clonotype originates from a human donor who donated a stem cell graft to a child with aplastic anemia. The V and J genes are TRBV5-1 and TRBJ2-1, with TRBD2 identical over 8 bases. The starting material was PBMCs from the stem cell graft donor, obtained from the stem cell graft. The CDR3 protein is CASSSGTRSSNEQFF. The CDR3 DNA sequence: TGCGCCAGCAGCTCCGGGACTAGATCTAGCAATGAGCAGTTCTTC.